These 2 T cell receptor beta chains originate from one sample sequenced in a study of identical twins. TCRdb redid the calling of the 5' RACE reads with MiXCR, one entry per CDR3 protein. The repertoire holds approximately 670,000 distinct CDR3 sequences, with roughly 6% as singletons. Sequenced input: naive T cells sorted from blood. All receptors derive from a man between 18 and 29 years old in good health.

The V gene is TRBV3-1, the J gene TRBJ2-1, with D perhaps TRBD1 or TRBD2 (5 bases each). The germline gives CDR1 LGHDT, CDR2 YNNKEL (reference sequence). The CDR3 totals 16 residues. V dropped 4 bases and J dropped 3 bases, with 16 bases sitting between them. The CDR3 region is CASSRAGPGGYNEQFF. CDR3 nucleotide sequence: TGTGCCAGCAGCCGGGCGGGCCCTGGGGGCTACAATGAGCAGTTCTTC.

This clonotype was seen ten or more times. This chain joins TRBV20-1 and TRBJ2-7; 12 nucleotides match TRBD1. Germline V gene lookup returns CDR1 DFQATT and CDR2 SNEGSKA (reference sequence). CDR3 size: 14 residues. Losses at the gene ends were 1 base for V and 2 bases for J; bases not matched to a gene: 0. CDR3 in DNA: TGCAGTGCTAGAGGGGACAGGGGGCCCTACGAGCAGTACTTC. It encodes CSARGDRGPYEQYF.